These 5 T cell receptor beta chains were sequenced from one sample in a study of identifying expanded T cells in peripheral blood. Using immunoSEQ multiplex PCR, the repertoire was profiled, and TCRdb retains in-frame clones only, with some absent. Among around 63,000 clones, around 87% were seen once, and the ten largest hold around 4.3%. Source material: blood. The receptor source for this set is a person aged 18 to 70 in good health.

The genes are TRBV11-2 and TRBJ1-2; D gene unclear. The V end lost 5 bases, the J end lost 5 bases, and 12 bases lay between the germline ends. The CDR3 length is 13 residues. Germline-derived CDR1 and CDR2 are SGHAT and FQNNGV. The CDR3 spells CASSHRTDYGYTF. CDR3 DNA sequence: TGTGCCAGCAGCCATCGGACGGATTATGGCTACACCTTC.

The genes are TRBV7-3 and TRBJ2-2; 9 bases agree with TRBD2. Germline V gives CDR1 SGHTA, CDR2 FQGTGA. The CDR3 is 15 residues long. Losses at the gene ends were 6 bases for V and 4 bases for J; bases not matched to a gene: 6. In DNA, the CDR3 is TGTGCCAGCAGTAAAGGGACTAGCCGCACCGGGGAGCTGTTTTTT. As protein: CASSKGTSRTGELFF. Combining the CDR3 with reference TRBV7-3 and TRBJ2-2 gives the whole variable domain GAGVSQTPSNKVTEKGKYVELRCDPISGHTALYWYRQSLGQGPEFLIYFQGTGAADDSGLPNDRFFAVRPEGSVSTLKIQRTERGDSAVYLCASSKGTSRTGELFFGEGSRLTVL.

The genes are TRBV4-1 and TRBJ1-5, with 8 bases lining up with TRBD1. The CDR3 sequence is 18 residues long. Germline V gene sequence: CDR1 MGHRA, CDR2 YSYEKL. The ends lost 3 bases at V and 0 bases at J; junction bases unmatched: 10. The CDR3 region is CASSHRGTGTNSNQPQHF. The CDR3 nucleotides are TGCGCCAGCAGCCACAGGGGGACAGGAACTAATAGCAATCAGCCCCAGCATTTT.

J is TRBJ1-6 and V is TRBV27; D not certain. The CDR3 is made up of 14 amino acids. V lost 2 bases, J lost 3 bases, and 5 bases lay in between. CDR1 is MNHEY, CDR2 SMNVEV, per germline (reference sequence). CDR3 loop: CASSLMDYNSPLHF. The CDR3 bases are TGTGCCAGCAGTTTAATGGACTATAATTCACCCCTCCACTTT.

The CDR3 protein is CASSLAGQGRNEQYF. The CDR3, as DNA: TGCGCCAGCAGCTTGGCCGGGCAGGGGAGGAACGAGCAGTACTTC. The V gene is TRBV5-1, the J gene TRBJ2-7; D might be TRBD1 or TRBD2, each matching 6 bases. Germline V lookup: CDR1 SGHRS, CDR2 YFSETQ. This CDR3 comprises 15 residues. The V gene lost 0 bases and the J gene lost 5 bases, with 15 bases spanning the gap.